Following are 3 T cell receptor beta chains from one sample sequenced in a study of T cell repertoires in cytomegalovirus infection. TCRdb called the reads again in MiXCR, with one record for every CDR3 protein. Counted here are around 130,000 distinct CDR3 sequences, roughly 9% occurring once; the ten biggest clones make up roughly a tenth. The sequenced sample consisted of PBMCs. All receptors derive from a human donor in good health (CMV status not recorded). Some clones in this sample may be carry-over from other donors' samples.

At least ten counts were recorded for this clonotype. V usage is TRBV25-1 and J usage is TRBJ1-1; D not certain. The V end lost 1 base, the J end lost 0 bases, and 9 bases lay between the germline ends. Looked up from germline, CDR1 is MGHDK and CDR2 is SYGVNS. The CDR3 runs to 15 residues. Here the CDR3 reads CASSESYRMNTEAFF. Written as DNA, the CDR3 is TGTGCCAGCAGTGAATCTTACCGCATGAACACTGAAGCTTTCTTT.

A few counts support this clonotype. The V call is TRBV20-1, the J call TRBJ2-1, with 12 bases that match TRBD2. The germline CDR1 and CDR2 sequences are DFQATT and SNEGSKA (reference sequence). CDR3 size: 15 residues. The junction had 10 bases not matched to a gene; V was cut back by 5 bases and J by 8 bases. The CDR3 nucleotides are TGCAGTGCTTGGGGGCTAGCGGGGGGGCTTGATGAGCAGTTCTTC. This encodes CSAWGLAGGLDEQFF.

In nucleotides, the CDR3 is TGCAGCGGGAGTAGGGGGACAGGGGATGAAAAACTGTTTTTT. Amino acids: CSGSRGTGDEKLFF. This rearrangement joins TRBV29-1 to TRBJ1-4, with TRBD1 matching over 10 bases. The junction had 8 bases not matched to a gene; V was cut back by 7 bases and J by 6 bases. CDR1 is SQVTM and CDR2 is ANQGSEA in the germline V gene. The CDR3 length is 14 residues.